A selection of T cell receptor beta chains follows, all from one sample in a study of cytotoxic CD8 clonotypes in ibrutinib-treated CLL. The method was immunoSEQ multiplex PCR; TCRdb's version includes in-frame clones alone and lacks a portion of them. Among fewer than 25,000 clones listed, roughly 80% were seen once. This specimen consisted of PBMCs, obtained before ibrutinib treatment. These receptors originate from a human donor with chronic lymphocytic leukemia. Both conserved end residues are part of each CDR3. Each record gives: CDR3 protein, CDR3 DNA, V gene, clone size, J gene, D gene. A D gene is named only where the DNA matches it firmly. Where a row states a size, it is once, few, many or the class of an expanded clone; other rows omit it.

CDR3: CASSPGNSLSGNTIYF
DNA: TGTGCCAGCAGCCCAGGAAATAGCCTCTCTGGAAACACCATATATTTT
V: TRBV7-2
size: -
J: TRBJ1-3
D: -

CDR3: CSAGGGAGEKLFF
DNA: TGCAGCGCCGGAGGGGGTGCCGGTGAAAAACTGTTTTTT
V: TRBV29-1
size: -
J: TRBJ1-4
D: -

CDR3: CASSIAGISGNTIYF
DNA: TGTGCCAGTAGTATCGCAGGAATCTCTGGAAACACCATATATTTT
V: TRBV19
size: -
J: TRBJ1-3
D: -

CDR3: CASSLPGGGQPQHF
DNA: TGTGCCAGCAGCTTGCCCGGGGGGGGTCAGCCCCAGCATTTT
V: TRBV5-8
size: -
J: TRBJ1-5
D: -

CDR3: CASSLDGSYNSPLHF
DNA: TGCGCCAGCAGCTTGGACGGCTCCTATAATTCACCCCTCCACTTT
V: TRBV5-1
size: -
J: TRBJ1-6
D: -

CDR3: CASSPLAGGRETQYF
DNA: TGCGCCAGCAGCCCTCTTGCGGGGGGCAGGGAGACCCAGTACTTC
V: TRBV4-3
size: -
J: TRBJ2-5
D: TRBD2

CDR3: CATSRDWTGPYGYTF
DNA: TGTGCCACCAGCAGAGATTGGACAGGGCCCTATGGCTACACCTTC
V: TRBV15
size: -
J: TRBJ1-2
D: TRBD1

CDR3: CASSFEGGRGNTIYF
DNA: TGTGCCAGCAGCTTCGAGGGGGGGCGCGGAAACACCATATATTTT
V: TRBV11-2
size: few
J: TRBJ1-3
D: -

CDR3: CASSPDGPKFF
DNA: TGTGCCAGCTCACCGGACGGGCCCAAGTTCTTC
V: TRBV18
size: -
J: TRBJ2-1
D: -

CDR3: CASGPAGGREQYF
DNA: TGTGCCAGCGGACCAGCGGGAGGGCGCGAGCAGTACTTC
V: TRBV4-2
size: -
J: TRBJ2-7
D: TRBD2

CDR3: CATSRGTNTGELFF
DNA: TGTGCCACCAGCAGGGGGACGAACACCGGGGAGCTGTTTTTT
V: TRBV2
size: few
J: TRBJ2-2
D: TRBD1

CDR3: CASSRGQGWSGTQYF
DNA: TGTGCCAGCAGCCGTGGACAGGGTTGGTCCGGGACCCAGTACTTC
V: TRBV7-3
size: -
J: TRBJ2-5
D: TRBD1

CDR3: CASSHPQDREYEQFF
DNA: TGTGCCAGCAGCCACCCCCAGGACAGGGAATATGAGCAGTTCTTC
V: TRBV4-2
size: few
J: TRBJ2-1
D: TRBD1

CDR3: CASSEHKNYGYTF
DNA: TGTGCCAGCAGTGAGCACAAAAACTATGGCTACACCTTC
V: TRBV2
size: -
J: TRBJ1-2
D: -

CDR3: CASSESGDVYEQYF
DNA: TGTGCCAGCAGCGAGTCGGGTGATGTCTACGAGCAGTACTTC
V: TRBV7-2
size: few
J: TRBJ2-7
D: -

CDR3: CASSLLRPYGYTF
DNA: TGTGCCAGCAGTTTATTAAGGCCCTATGGCTACACCTTC
V: TRBV28
size: -
J: TRBJ1-2
D: -

CDR3: CASSPPGTGRGQYF
DNA: TGTGCCAGCTCACCTCCCGGGACAGGGCGTGGGCAGTACTTC
V: TRBV18
size: -
J: TRBJ2-7
D: TRBD1

CDR3: CASSTGGARQYF
DNA: TGTGCCAGCAGTACAGGGGGCGCGCGGCAGTACTTC
V: TRBV6-1
size: -
J: TRBJ2-7
D: TRBD1

CDR3: CASGSGVVETQYF
DNA: TGTGCTAGTGGTTCAGGGGTTGTAGAGACCCAGTACTTC
V: TRBV12-5
size: -
J: TRBJ2-5
D: -

CDR3: CASSPLEGQPQHF
DNA: TGCGCCAGCAGCCCACTAGAGGGTCAGCCCCAGCATTTT
V: TRBV5-1
size: medium-sized
J: TRBJ1-5
D: -

CDR3: CSVVKGRATNEKLFF
DNA: TGCAGCGTTGTCAAGGGGCGGGCAACTAATGAAAAACTGTTTTTT
V: TRBV29-1
size: once
J: TRBJ1-4
D: -

CDR3: CASKTSGSPNTQYF
DNA: TGTGCCAGCAAAACTAGCGGGAGCCCCAATACGCAGTATTTT
V: TRBV28
size: -
J: TRBJ2-3
D: TRBD2

CDR3: CASSTNRQGANEAFF
DNA: TGTGCCAGCTCAACAAACAGACAGGGGGCAAATGAAGCTTTCTTT
V: TRBV18
size: -
J: TRBJ1-1
D: TRBD1

CDR3: CASSSQGGASEKLFF
DNA: TGTGCCAGCAGCTCACAAGGGGGCGCGTCTGAAAAACTGTTTTTT
V: TRBV9
size: -
J: TRBJ1-4
D: TRBD1

CDR3: CASSRLRGFPGYTF
DNA: TGTGCCAGCTCCCGCCTCCGGGGATTCCCTGGCTACACCTTC
V: TRBV18
size: -
J: TRBJ1-2
D: -

CDR3: CASSLAGPNQPQHF
DNA: TGTGCCAGCAGCTTGGCGGGCCCGAATCAGCCCCAGCATTTT
V: TRBV5-6
size: -
J: TRBJ1-5
D: -

CDR3: CASSYSQGRYGYTF
DNA: TGTGCCAGCAGTTACTCACAGGGGAGGTATGGCTACACCTTC
V: TRBV6-5
size: -
J: TRBJ1-2
D: TRBD1

CDR3: CASSLTQGYEQYF
DNA: TGTGCCAGCAGCTTAACACAGGGCTACGAGCAGTACTTC
V: TRBV11-2
size: -
J: TRBJ2-7
D: -

CDR3: CASSGGGAWDYGYTF
DNA: TGTGCCAGCAGTGGCGGGGGCGCGTGGGACTATGGCTACACCTTC
V: TRBV6-1
size: -
J: TRBJ1-2
D: -

CDR3: CASSTGIYTEAFF
DNA: TGTGCCAGCAGCACCGGGATTTACACTGAAGCTTTCTTT
V: TRBV7-3
size: few
J: TRBJ1-1
D: -

CDR3: CASSLQTTYEQYF
DNA: TGTGCCAGCAGCTTACAGACAACCTACGAGCAGTACTTC
V: TRBV7-6
size: -
J: TRBJ2-7
D: -

CDR3: CASSLERGPNYGYTF
DNA: TGTGCCAGCAGCTTAGAACGTGGTCCTAACTATGGCTACACCTTC
V: TRBV11-2
size: -
J: TRBJ1-2
D: -

CDR3: CAIGTGSSYNEQFF
DNA: TGTGCCATAGGGACAGGGAGCTCCTACAATGAGCAGTTCTTC
V: TRBV19
size: -
J: TRBJ2-1
D: TRBD1

CDR3: CASSPTTGGREQYF
DNA: TGTGCCAGCTCACCAACGACAGGGGGTCGGGAGCAGTACTTC
V: TRBV18
size: -
J: TRBJ2-7
D: TRBD1

CDR3: CASSPTRRSSYNSPLHF
DNA: TGTGCCAGCAGCCCAACACGGAGGAGCTCCTATAATTCACCCCTCCACTTT
V: TRBV5-5
size: -
J: TRBJ1-6
D: -

CDR3: CATSRDPVRTGGRQHF
DNA: TGTGCCACCAGCAGAGATCCTGTTAGGACAGGGGGCCGCCAACACTTT
V: TRBV15
size: -
J: TRBJ1-6
D: TRBD1

CDR3: CASSRQGESRPLHF
DNA: TGTGCCAGTAGTAGACAGGGTGAAAGTAGGCCCCTCCACTTT
V: TRBV19
size: -
J: TRBJ1-6
D: TRBD1

CDR3: CASSGHHSGANVLTF
DNA: TGTGCCAGCAGTGGACACCACTCTGGGGCCAACGTCCTGACTTTC
V: TRBV28
size: -
J: TRBJ2-6
D: -

CDR3: CASAPVGAGETQYF
DNA: TGTGCCAGCGCTCCTGTAGGGGCTGGAGAGACCCAGTACTTC
V: TRBV4-2
size: -
J: TRBJ2-5
D: -

CDR3: CASSSDRRANYGYTF
DNA: TGTGCCAGTAGTAGCGACAGGCGGGCTAACTATGGCTACACCTTC
V: TRBV19
size: -
J: TRBJ1-2
D: -

CDR3: CASSTLSPGEGRHEQYF
DNA: TGTGCCAGCAGTACACTATCCCCAGGGGAGGGAAGGCACGAGCAGTACTTC
V: TRBV28
size: -
J: TRBJ2-7
D: -

CDR3: CASSQDASRAALWGAEAFF
DNA: TGTGCCAGCAGCCAAGATGCTTCTCGGGCCGCGCTTTGGGGGGCTGAAGCTTTCTTT
V: TRBV4-2
size: -
J: TRBJ1-1
D: -

CDR3: CASSESGISGNTIYF
DNA: TGTGCCAGCAGTGAGTCCGGGATCAGTGGAAACACCATATATTTT
V: TRBV6-1
size: few
J: TRBJ1-3
D: -

CDR3: CASSPGQGYYGYTF
DNA: TGTGCCAGCTCACCAGGCCAGGGGTACTATGGCTACACCTTC
V: TRBV18
size: -
J: TRBJ1-2
D: -

CDR3: CASSPLGRGQGDTQYF
DNA: TGTGCCAGCTCACCTCTGGGCAGGGGGCAGGGAGATACGCAGTATTTT
V: TRBV18
size: -
J: TRBJ2-3
D: TRBD1